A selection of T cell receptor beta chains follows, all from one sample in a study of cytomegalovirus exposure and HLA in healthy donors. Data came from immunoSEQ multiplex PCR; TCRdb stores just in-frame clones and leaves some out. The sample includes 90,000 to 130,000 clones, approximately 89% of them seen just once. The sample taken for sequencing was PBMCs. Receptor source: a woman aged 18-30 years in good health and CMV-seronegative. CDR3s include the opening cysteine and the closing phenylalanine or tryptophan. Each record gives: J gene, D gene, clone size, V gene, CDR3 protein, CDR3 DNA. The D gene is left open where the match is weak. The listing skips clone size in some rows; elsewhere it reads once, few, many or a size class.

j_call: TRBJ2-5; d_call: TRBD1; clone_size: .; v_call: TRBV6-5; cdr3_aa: CASSPGTGLGTQYF; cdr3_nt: TGTGCCAGCAGTCCTGGGACAGGGTTGGGGACCCAGTACTTC
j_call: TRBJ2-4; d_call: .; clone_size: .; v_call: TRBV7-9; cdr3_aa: CASTPYGRAKNIQYF; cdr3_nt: TGTGCCAGCACCCCTTATGGGAGAGCCAAAAACATTCAGTACTTC
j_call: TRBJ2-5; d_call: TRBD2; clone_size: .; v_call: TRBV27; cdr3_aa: CASSLGPGLADYGSETQYF; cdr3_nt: TGTGCCAGCAGTTTGGGCCCGGGACTAGCGGACTACGGGTCGGAGACCCAGTACTTC
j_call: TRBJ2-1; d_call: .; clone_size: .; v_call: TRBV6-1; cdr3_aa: CAGSSDLANEQFF; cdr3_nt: TGTGCCGGATCGTCGGACTTGGCCAATGAGCAGTTCTTC
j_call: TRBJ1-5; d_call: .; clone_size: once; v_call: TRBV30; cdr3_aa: CAWSYQGAQPQHF; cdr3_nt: TGTGCCTGGAGCTATCAGGGCGCTCAGCCCCAGCATTTT
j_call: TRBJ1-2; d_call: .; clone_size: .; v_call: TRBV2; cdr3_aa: CASSEGQGPYGYTF; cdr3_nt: TGTGCCAGCAGTGAAGGGCAGGGTCCATATGGCTACACCTTC
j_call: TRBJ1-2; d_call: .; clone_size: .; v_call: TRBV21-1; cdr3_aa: CASSKAWTGGVYGYTF; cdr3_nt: TGTGCCAGCAGCAAAGCCTGGACAGGGGGAGTCTATGGCTACACCTTC
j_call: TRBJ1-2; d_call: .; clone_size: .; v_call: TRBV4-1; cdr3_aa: CASSQEGAWGYTF; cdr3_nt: TGCGCCAGCAGCCAAGAAGGAGCGTGGGGCTACACCTTC
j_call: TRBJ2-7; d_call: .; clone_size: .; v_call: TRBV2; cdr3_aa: CASSEMGAGWDPTYEQYF; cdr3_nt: TGTGCCAGCAGTGAAATGGGTGCAGGGTGGGATCCAACCTACGAGCAGTACTTC
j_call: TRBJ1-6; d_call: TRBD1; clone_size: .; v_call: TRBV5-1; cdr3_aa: CASSSLQGAHNSPLHF; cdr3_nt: TGCGCCAGCAGCTCACTACAGGGGGCCCATAATTCACCCCTCCACTTT